Each of the 18 T cell receptor beta chains below was sequenced from the same sample in a study of blood T cell repertoires in COVID-19. Generated by immunoSEQ multiplex PCR, the TCRdb table keeps only in-frame clones and is missing some. The data show some 110,000 clones, with 65% to 85% seen just once and about 4.2% held by the top ten. The sequencing input was peripheral blood. The origin of the receptors is a woman aged 70 to 79 with acute or convalescent COVID-19.

This clone showed up just a few times. The V and J genes are TRBV18 and TRBJ2-3; 11 positions agree with TRBD2. This CDR3 has 15 amino acids. Germline CDR1 reads KGHSH; CDR2 reads LQKENI. J gave up 2 bases and V 6 bases, and 4 bases lay outside the gene matches. The CDR3 DNA sequence: TGTGCCAGCTCCGGGACTAGCGGCTCCACAGATACGCAGTATTTT. This codes for CASSGTSGSTDTQYF.

This clone was recorded only once. The genes are TRBV6-5 and TRBJ2-3, with TRBD2 matching over 7 bases. Germline V CDR1 and CDR2: MNHEY, SVGAGI. V dropped 8 bases and J dropped 2; count of bases not matched to a gene: 7. The CDR3 loop spans 14 amino acids. The CDR3 loop is CASGGRGDTDTQYF. The CDR3 coding sequence is TGTGCCAGCGGCGGACGGGGGGACACAGATACGCAGTATTTT.

V is TRBV6-2 or TRBV6-3 and J is TRBJ1-5; no clear D gene. The germline V and J ends were trimmed by 2 bases and 3 bases, with 11 bases remaining between them. Germline loops: CDR1 MNHEY, CDR2 SVGEGT. This CDR3 comprises 15 residues. The CDR3 sequence is CASSYDQTNNQPQHF. For the CDR3, the DNA is TGTGCCAGCAGTTACGACCAGACAAACAATCAGCCCCAGCATTTT.

Only one count was recorded for this clone. V and J are TRBV10-2 and TRBJ2-1; D is possibly TRBD2 (7 bases). This CDR3 spans 15 amino acids. From germline, CDR1 is WSHSY and CDR2 SAAADI. Trimming removed 7 bases at V and 6 bases at J, with 19 bases between. This CDR3 is CASTTSWGGVNEQFF. Here the CDR3 DNA reads TGCGCCAGCACTACTTCGTGGGGGGGCGTCAATGAGCAGTTCTTC.

This clone has a single count. The genes are TRBV19 and TRBJ1-3; 9 nucleotides match TRBD1. With 7 bases clipped from V and 8 bases from J, the junction kept 15 bases outside the gene matches. In germline, CDR1 is LNHDA, CDR2 SQIVND (reference sequence). This CDR3 is 16 amino acids long. The CDR3 DNA is TGTGCCAGTACAAAGGGGGGGACAGGGATGCGGGACACCATATATTTT. It yields the protein CASTKGGTGMRDTIYF. The entire variable domain, with the rest obtained from reference TRBV19 and TRBJ1-3, is as follows: DGGITQSPKYLFRKEGQNVTLSCEQNLNHDAMYWYRQDPGQGLRLIYYSQIVNDFQKGDIAEGYSVSREKKESFPLTVTSAQKNPTAFYLCASTKGGTGMRDTIYFGEGSWLTVV.

This rearrangement joins TRBV6-2 or TRBV6-3 to TRBJ1-6; D perhaps matches TRBD1 (6 bases). CDR1 is MNHEY, CDR2 SVGEGT, per germline. The length of the CDR3 is 15 residues. V was trimmed by 1 base and J by 6 bases, leaving 10 bases between them. CDR3 in amino acids: CASSYLGRGNSPLHF. The CDR3 bases are TGTGCCAGCAGTTACTTGGGCAGGGGTAATTCACCCCTCCACTTT.

J is TRBJ1-5 and V is TRBV11-3; D not resolved. CDR1 is SGHNT and CDR2 is YENEEA in the germline V gene. CDR3 length: 13 amino acids. V was shortened by 5 bases and J by 4 bases, with 9 bases between the two germline ends. Here the CDR3 reads CASSRGGNQPQHF. DNA for the CDR3: TGTGCCAGCAGCCGAGGTGGGAATCAGCCCCAGCATTTT.

This clone was recorded once. This chain connects TRBV14 to TRBJ1-2; TRBD1 agrees at 8 bases. The CDR3 runs 16 residues. The ends lost 1 base at V and 8 bases at J; junction bases unmatched: 12. The germline V gene has CDR1 SGHDN and CDR2 FVKESK. CDR3 sequence: CASSQARTGTGNGYTF. The CDR3 nucleotides read TGTGCCAGCAGCCAAGCCCGTACCGGGACAGGAAACGGCTACACCTTC.

This clone has just a few counts. The chain has TRBV5-4 and TRBJ2-7; D is unclear. Per germline, CDR1 SGHNT and CDR2 YYREEE (reference sequence). Trimming removed 4 bases from V and 7 bases from J, with 15 bases in between. CDR3 length: 13 amino acids. The CDR3 coding sequence is TGTGCCAGCAGCCAACGGGTTTCGGAAGAGCAGTACTTC. Translation: CASSQRVSEEQYF. Variable domain in full (rest from reference TRBV5-4 and TRBJ2-7): ETGVTQSPTHLIKTRGQQVTLRCSSQSGHNTVSWYQQALGQGPQFIFQYYREEENGRGNFPPRFSGLQFPNYSSELNVNALELDDSALYLCASSQRVSEEQYFGPGTRLTVT.

The gene calls are TRBV5-4 and TRBJ2-2; tentative D call: TRBD2 (5 bases). With 0 bases removed from V and 2 bases from J, the gap between germline ends came to 11 bases. The CDR3 consists of 16 residues. Germline V CDR1 and CDR2: SGHNT, YYREEE (reference sequence). CDR3 in DNA: TGTGCCAGCAGCTTGGACCCGGGAACTAACACCGGGGAGCTGTTTTTT. Its protein is CASSLDPGTNTGELFF.

This clone was recorded once. The rearrangement uses TRBV5-4 and TRBJ1-2; tentatively, D is TRBD1 (5 bases). V dropped 2 bases and J dropped 8 bases, with 13 bases sitting between them. Germline CDR1 SGHNT, CDR2 YYREEE (reference sequence). This CDR3 comprises 13 residues. In DNA, the CDR3 is TGTGCCAGCAGCTTCGACAGACTTGGCGGCTACACCTTC. It translates to CASSFDRLGGYTF.

The chain couples TRBV2 to TRBJ2-6, with TRBD1 matching 8 bases. This CDR3 region has 17 residues. The V segment lost 6 bases and the J segment 2 bases; nucleotides outside the gene matches: 9. Germline V gene sequence: CDR1 SNHLY, CDR2 FYNNEI. The CDR3 DNA reads as TGTGCCAGCAGCCACCGGGACAGGTTCACTGGGGCCAACGTCCTGACTTTC. Translation gives CASSHRDRFTGANVLTF.

In its sample, this clone was seen once. Since no conserved phenylalanine or tryptophan closes the CDR3, a read error is the likely cause. V is TRBV29-1 and J is TRBJ1-5, with D possibly TRBD1 on 5 matching bases. Trimming took off 1 base at V and 2 bases at J, with 12 bases between the two ends. The CDR3 covers 15 residues. Germline V gene sequence: CDR1 SQVTM, CDR2 ANQGSEA. The chain's CDR3 is CSVEVGGAGNQPQHL. The CDR3 DNA reads as TGCAGCGTTGAAGTCGGAGGGGCTGGCAATCAGCCCCAGCATCTT.

The rearrangement joins TRBV19 to TRBJ2-3; D unclear. V lost 3 bases and J lost 7, with 14 bases in between. The CDR3 spans 14 residues. The V gene's germline CDR1 is LNHDA and CDR2 SQIVND (reference sequence). The CDR3 coding sequence is TGTGCCAGTAGTATCCCCAAATTCGGGTATACGCAGTATTTT. Translating it yields CASSIPKFGYTQYF.

The chain links TRBV6-2 or TRBV6-3 to TRBJ2-5, with a weak D call TRBD1 (5 bases). CDR3 length: 16 residues. V was trimmed by 2 bases and J by 2 bases, leaving 15 bases between them. Germline V CDR1 and CDR2: MNHEY, SVGEGT. CDR3 sequence (DNA): TGTGCCAGCAGTTACCCGAAGCCGACAGTACAAGAGACCCAGTACTTC. It is translated as CASSYPKPTVQETQYF.

The genes are TRBV18 and TRBJ1-5; TRBD1 is a possible D gene (6 bases). Trimming took off 11 bases at V and 5 bases at J, with 16 bases between the two ends. There are 13 residues in the CDR3. CDR1 and CDR2 from the germline V gene are KGHSH and LQKENI. The CDR3 region is CASSPGVDQPQHF. CDR3 nucleotides: TGTGCCTCATCGCCAGGGGTCGATCAGCCCCAGCATTTT.

This rearrangement joins TRBV2 to TRBJ1-5; D call uncertain. The CDR3 is 16 amino acids. Per germline, CDR1 SNHLY and CDR2 FYNNEI. V was shortened by 2 bases and J by 0 bases, with 11 bases between the two germline ends. The DNA of the CDR3 is TGTGCCAGCAGTGAATTTGGTCAGTTTAGCAATCAGCCCCAGCATTTT. Translated, it gives CASSEFGQFSNQPQHF. Using reference TRBV2 and TRBJ1-5 for the parts outside the CDR3, the full variable domain is EPEVTQTPSHQVTQMGQEVILRCVPISNHLYFYWYRQILGQKVEFLVSFYNNEISEKSEIFDDQFSVERPDGSNFTLKIRSTKLEDSAMYFCASSEFGQFSNQPQHFGDGTRLSIL.

The chain recombines TRBV12-3 or TRBV12-4 with TRBJ1-2; unclear D gene. The CDR3 sequence is 13 residues long. The V end was cut by 2 bases, the J end by 0 bases, with 4 bases between. CDR3 DNA: TGTGCCAGCAGTTTATTCTCTAACTATGGCTACACCTTC. This gives the protein CASSLFSNYGYTF.